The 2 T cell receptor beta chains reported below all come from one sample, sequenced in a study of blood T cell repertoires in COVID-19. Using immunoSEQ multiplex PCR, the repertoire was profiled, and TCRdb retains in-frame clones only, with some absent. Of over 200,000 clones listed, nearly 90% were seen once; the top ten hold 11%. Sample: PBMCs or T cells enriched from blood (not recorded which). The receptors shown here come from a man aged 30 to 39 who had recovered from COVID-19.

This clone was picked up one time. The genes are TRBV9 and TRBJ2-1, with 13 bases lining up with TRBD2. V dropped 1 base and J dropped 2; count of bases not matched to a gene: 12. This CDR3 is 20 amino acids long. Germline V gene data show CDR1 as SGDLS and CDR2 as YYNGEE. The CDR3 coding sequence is TGTGCCAGCAGCGTATCCTCCGGGACTAGCGGGGCCCTACCCTACAATGAGCAGTTCTTC. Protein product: CASSVSSGTSGALPYNEQFF.

CDR3 loop: CASSSSPGLPGELFF. As DNA, the CDR3 is TGTGCCAGCAGCTCTTCTCCGGGACTGCCCGGGGAGCTGTTTTTT. The V call is TRBV7-2, the J call TRBJ2-2, with D possibly being TRBD2 (6 bases). CDR1 is SGHTA, CDR2 FQGNSA, per germline. The CDR3 runs 15 residues. Trimming pared 4 bases from V and 6 bases from J, leaving 15 bases between.